This entry lists 13 T cell receptor beta chains sequenced from one sample in a study of siplizumab effects on memory and regulatory T cells. The repertoire was sequenced with immunoSEQ multiplex PCR; TCRdb's copy has only in-frame clones and lacks some. The sample contains 110,000 or so clones, approximately 94% of which appear only once. The sequencing sample was made of CD4+ T cells sorted from blood. The receptors were sampled from a human donor in good health.

The gene calls are TRBV10-3 and TRBJ1-1; no clear D gene. The CDR3 has 14 amino acids. V lost 3 bases to trimming and J lost 2 bases, with 10 bases between them. Germline V lookup: CDR1 ENHRY, CDR2 SYGVKD. CDR3 sequence (DNA): TGTGCCATCAGTGAAGGTAACGTAAACACTGAAGCTTTCTTT. It translates to CAISEGNVNTEAFF.

The chain recombines TRBV15 with TRBJ1-1; tentative D call: TRBD1 (5 bases). Germline values: CDR1 LNHNV, CDR2 YYDKDF (reference sequence). The CDR3 is 15 residues long. Trimming cost V 6 bases and J 1 base, with 15 bases left between them. In DNA, the CDR3 is TGTGCCACCAGGCCGAACATACAGGAGAACACTGAAGCTTTCTTT. The encoded protein is CATRPNIQENTEAFF.

This clone has a single count. The V call is TRBV2, the J call TRBJ1-6; a weak D match, TRBD1 (5 bases). From germline, CDR1 is SNHLY and CDR2 FYNNEI. This CDR3 comprises 16 residues. Trimming cost V 3 bases and J 9 bases, with 18 bases left between them. The CDR3 protein is CASSETAKGSISPLHF. CDR3 nucleotide sequence: TGTGCCAGCAGTGAGACAGCCAAGGGGAGTATTTCACCCCTCCACTTT.

This sequence joins TRBV11-1 and TRBJ2-1; D remains ambiguous. V shed 4 bases and J shed 3 bases, with 7 bases lying between them. Germline-derived CDR1 and CDR2 are SGHAT and FQDESV (reference sequence). The CDR3 is made up of 13 amino acids. CDR3 bases: TGTGCCAGCAGCTCCCTCAACTACAATGAGCAGTTCTTC. This codes for CASSSLNYNEQFF. Based on the CDR3 plus reference TRBV11-1 and TRBJ2-1, the full variable domain is EAEVAQSPRYKITEKSQAVAFWCDPISGHATLYWYRQILGQGPELLVQFQDESVVDDSQLPKDRFSAERLKGVDSTLKIQPAELGDSAMYLCASSSLNYNEQFFGPGTRLTVL.

The genes are TRBV5-4 and TRBJ1-2, with TRBD1 matching over 8 bases. The germline V gene has CDR1 SGHNT and CDR2 YYREEE (reference sequence). The junction had 12 bases not matched to a gene; V was cut back by 6 bases and J by 8 bases. The CDR3 totals 14 residues. Written as DNA, the CDR3 is TGTGCCAGCACCGGACAGGGAAAAGCTACCGGCTACACCTTC. It is translated as CASTGQGKATGYTF. The complete variable domain, with remaining parts taken from reference TRBV5-4 and TRBJ1-2, reads ETGVTQSPTHLIKTRGQQVTLRCSSQSGHNTVSWYQQALGQGPQFIFQYYREEENGRGNFPPRFSGLQFPNYSSELNVNALELDDSALYLCASTGQGKATGYTFGSGTRLTVV.

This chain connects TRBV10-3 to TRBJ1-2; TRBD1 agrees at 9 bases. CDR1 is ENHRY, CDR2 SYGVKD, per germline. This CDR3 comprises 15 residues. The ends lost 2 bases at V and 4 bases at J; junction bases unmatched: 5. CDR3 protein: CAISEGTGSAYGYTF. The CDR3 region has the DNA TGTGCCATCAGTGAGGGGACAGGGTCGGCCTATGGCTACACCTTC.

This chain joins TRBV5-1 and TRBJ2-2; D gene unclear. Germline CDR1 is SGHRS and CDR2 is YFSETQ. This CDR3 has 15 amino acids. Trimming removed 0 bases from V and 0 bases from J, with 6 bases in between. CDR3 coding DNA: TGCGCCAGCAGCTTGGCCGCCGCGAACACCGGGGAGCTGTTTTTT. Protein: CASSLAAANTGELFF.

In DNA form, the CDR3 reads TGTGCCAGCAGTTACCTGGCGGGTGAGCAGTACTTC. This sequence encodes CASSYLAGEQYF. This chain uses TRBV6-6 with TRBJ2-7; D is possibly TRBD2 (5 bases). This CDR3 is built from 12 residues. Trimming took off 2 bases at V and 7 bases at J, with 9 bases between the two ends. Germline V gene sequence: CDR1 MNHNY, CDR2 SVGAGI (reference sequence).

The rearrangement links TRBV18 to TRBJ2-7, with 7 bases matching TRBD1. The germline V gene encodes CDR1 KGHSH and CDR2 LQKENI. Trimming at V came to 4 bases and at J to 0 bases, leaving 3 bases not matched to a gene. CDR3 length equals 14 residues. As DNA, the CDR3 is TGTGCCAGCTCACTGGACAGGAACTCCTACGAGCAGTACTTC. It encodes CASSLDRNSYEQYF.

This chain uses TRBV2 with TRBJ2-7; D may be TRBD1 or TRBD2 (5 bases each). This CDR3 comprises 17 residues. V was shortened by 5 bases and J by 2 bases, with 22 bases between the two germline ends. CDR1 and CDR2 from the germline V gene are SNHLY and FYNNEI. CDR3 loop: CASSLLLPGTVTYEQYF. CDR3 nucleotides: TGTGCCAGCAGTCTTCTTCTTCCCGGGACGGTAACCTACGAGCAGTACTTC.

The rearrangement joins TRBV5-4 to TRBJ1-1; 8 nucleotides match TRBD1. The junction had 5 bases not matched to a gene; V was cut back by 5 bases and J by 2 bases. The CDR3 sequence is 14 residues long. The germline CDR1 and CDR2 sequences are SGHNT and YYREEE (reference sequence). The CDR3, as DNA: TGTGCCAGCAGAATCCAGGGGGCAAACACTGAAGCTTTCTTT. Protein: CASRIQGANTEAFF.

This clone was detected once. The chain combines TRBV25-1 with TRBJ2-1; 9 positions agree with TRBD2. Germline V gene data show CDR1 as MGHDK and CDR2 as SYGVNS. V was clipped by 3 bases and J by 0 bases; unmatched bases: 3. CDR3 length equals 16 residues. The CDR3 sequence: CASSEGSGSSYNEQFF. The CDR3 DNA reads as TGTGCCAGCAGTGAGGGTAGCGGGAGCTCCTACAATGAGCAGTTCTTC.

V gene TRBV2 combines with J gene TRBJ2-1; 10 nucleotides align to TRBD2. This CDR3 is built from 14 residues. V lost 1 base to trimming and J lost 9 bases; unmatched junction nucleotides: 3. Germline assignment: CDR1 SNHLY and CDR2 FYNNEI. The CDR3 protein is CASSEGTSGGEQFF. The CDR3 coding sequence is TGTGCCAGCAGTGAAGGGACTAGCGGCGGTGAGCAGTTCTTC.